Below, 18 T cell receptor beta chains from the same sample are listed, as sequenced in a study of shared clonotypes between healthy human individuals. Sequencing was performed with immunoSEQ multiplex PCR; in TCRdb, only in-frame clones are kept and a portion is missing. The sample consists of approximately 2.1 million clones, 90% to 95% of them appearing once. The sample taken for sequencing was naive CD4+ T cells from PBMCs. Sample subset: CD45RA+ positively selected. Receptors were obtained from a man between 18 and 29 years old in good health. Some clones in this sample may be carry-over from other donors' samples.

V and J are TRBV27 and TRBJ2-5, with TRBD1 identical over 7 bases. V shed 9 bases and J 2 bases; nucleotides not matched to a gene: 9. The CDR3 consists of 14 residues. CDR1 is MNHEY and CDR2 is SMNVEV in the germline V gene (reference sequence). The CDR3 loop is CASIGQALQETQYF. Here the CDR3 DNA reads TGTGCCAGTATTGGACAGGCGTTACAAGAGACCCAGTACTTC.

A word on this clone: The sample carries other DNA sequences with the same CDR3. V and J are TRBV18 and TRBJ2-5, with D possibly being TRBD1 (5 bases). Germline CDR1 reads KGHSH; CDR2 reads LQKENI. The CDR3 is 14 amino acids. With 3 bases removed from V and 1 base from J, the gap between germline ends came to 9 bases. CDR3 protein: CASSPGQSQETQYF. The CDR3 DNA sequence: TGTGCCAGCTCACCGGGGCAGTCCCAAGAGACCCAGTACTTC.

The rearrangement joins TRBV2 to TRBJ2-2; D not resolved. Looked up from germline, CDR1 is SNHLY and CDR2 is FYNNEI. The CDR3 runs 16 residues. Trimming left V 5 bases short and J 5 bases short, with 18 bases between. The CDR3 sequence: CASSLLQITPTGELFF. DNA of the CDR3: TGTGCCAGCAGTCTGCTCCAAATAACTCCGACCGGGGAGCTGTTTTTT.

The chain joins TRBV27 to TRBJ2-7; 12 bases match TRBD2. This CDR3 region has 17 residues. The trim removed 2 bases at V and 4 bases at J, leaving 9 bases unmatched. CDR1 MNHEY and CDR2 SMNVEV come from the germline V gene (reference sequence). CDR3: CASSLKTSGSMVYEQYF. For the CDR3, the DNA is TGTGCCAGCAGTTTAAAGACTAGCGGGAGTATGGTGTACGAGCAGTACTTC.

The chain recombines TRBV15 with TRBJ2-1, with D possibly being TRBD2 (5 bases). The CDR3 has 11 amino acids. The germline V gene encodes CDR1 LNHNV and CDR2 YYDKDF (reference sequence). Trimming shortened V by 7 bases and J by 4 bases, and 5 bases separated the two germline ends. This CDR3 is CATTGYNEQFF. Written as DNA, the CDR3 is TGTGCCACCACGGGGTACAATGAGCAGTTCTTC.

The CDR3 nucleotides read TGCGCCAGCAGCTTAAGTCCCGAGGGGAGCGGTGAGCAGTTCTTC. It yields the protein CASSLSPEGSGEQFF. This chain joins TRBV5-1 and TRBJ2-1; D is tentatively TRBD1 or TRBD2 (5 bases each). Trimming took 2 bases from V and 9 from J, leaving 18 bases between them. Germline CDR1 reads SGHRS; CDR2 reads YFSETQ. The CDR3 spans 15 residues.

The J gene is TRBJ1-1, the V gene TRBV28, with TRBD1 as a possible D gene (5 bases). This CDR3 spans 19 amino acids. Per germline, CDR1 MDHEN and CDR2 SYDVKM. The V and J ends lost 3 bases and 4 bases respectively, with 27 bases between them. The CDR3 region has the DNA TGTGCCAGCAGTTTCAGGTGGGCGGGGTCAGCCCGCGGGGGCACTGAAGCTTTCTTT. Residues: CASSFRWAGSARGGTEAFF.

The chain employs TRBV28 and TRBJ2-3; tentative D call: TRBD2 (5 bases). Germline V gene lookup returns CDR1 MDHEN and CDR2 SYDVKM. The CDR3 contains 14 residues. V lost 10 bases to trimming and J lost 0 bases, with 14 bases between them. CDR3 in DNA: TGTGCCACTTCGGGTGGCGGGAGCACAGATACGCAGTATTTT. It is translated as CATSGGGSTDTQYF.

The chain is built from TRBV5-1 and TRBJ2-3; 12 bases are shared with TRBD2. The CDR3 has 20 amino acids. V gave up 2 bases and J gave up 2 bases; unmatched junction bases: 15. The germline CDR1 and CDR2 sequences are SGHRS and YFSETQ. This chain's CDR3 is CASSFFRTSGLAGYTDTQYF. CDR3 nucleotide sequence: TGCGCCAGCAGCTTTTTCCGAACTTCGGGACTAGCGGGTTACACAGATACGCAGTATTTT.

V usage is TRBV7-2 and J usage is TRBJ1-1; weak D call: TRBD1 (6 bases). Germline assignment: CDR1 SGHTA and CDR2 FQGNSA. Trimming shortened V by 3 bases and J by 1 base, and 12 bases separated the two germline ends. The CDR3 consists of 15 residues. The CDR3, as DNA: TGTGCCAGCAGCTTTACCGGGACAAAGAACACTGAAGCTTTCTTT. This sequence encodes CASSFTGTKNTEAFF.

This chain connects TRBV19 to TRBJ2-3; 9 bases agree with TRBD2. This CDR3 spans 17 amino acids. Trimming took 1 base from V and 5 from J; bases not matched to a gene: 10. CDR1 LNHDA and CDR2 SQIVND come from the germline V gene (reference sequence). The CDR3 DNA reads TGTGCCAGTAGTATAGTTGGGCTAGCGGGATCGGTAGATACGCAGTATTTT. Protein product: CASSIVGLAGSVDTQYF.

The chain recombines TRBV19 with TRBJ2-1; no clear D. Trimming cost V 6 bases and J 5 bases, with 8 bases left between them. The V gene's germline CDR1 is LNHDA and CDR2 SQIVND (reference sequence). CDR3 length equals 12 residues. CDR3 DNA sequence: TGTGCCAGTAGCCACCGGGACAATGAGCAGTTCTTC. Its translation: CASSHRDNEQFF.

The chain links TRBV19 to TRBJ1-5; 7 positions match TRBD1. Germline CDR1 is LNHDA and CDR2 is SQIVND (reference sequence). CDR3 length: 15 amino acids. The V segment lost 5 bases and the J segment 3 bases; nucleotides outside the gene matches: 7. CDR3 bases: TGTGCCAGTAGTCCAACAGGGGTAGTCAATCAGCCCCAGCATTTT. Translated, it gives CASSPTGVVNQPQHF.

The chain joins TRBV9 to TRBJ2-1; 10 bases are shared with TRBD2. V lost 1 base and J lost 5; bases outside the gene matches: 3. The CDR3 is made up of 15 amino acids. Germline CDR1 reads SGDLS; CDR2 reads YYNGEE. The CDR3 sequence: CASSVSGRANNEQFF. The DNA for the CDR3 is TGTGCCAGCAGCGTAAGCGGGAGGGCCAACAATGAGCAGTTCTTC.

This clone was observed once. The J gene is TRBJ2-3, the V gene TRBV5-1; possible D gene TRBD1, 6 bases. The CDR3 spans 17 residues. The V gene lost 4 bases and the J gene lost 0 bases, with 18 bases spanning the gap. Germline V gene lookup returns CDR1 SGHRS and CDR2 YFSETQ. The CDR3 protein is CASSPTTGSISTDTQYF. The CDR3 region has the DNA TGCGCCAGCAGCCCGACTACAGGGTCTATAAGCACAGATACGCAGTATTTT. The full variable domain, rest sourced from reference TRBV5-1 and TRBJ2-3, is KAGVTQTPRYLIKTRGQQVTLSCSPISGHRSVSWYQQTPGQGLQFLFEYFSETQRNKGNFPGRFSGRQFSNSRSEMNVSTLELGDSALYLCASSPTTGSISTDTQYFGPGTRLTVL.

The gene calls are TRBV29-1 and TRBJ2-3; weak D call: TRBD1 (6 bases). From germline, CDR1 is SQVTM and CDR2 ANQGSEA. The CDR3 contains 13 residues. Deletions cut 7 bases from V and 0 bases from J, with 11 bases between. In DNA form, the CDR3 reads TGCAGCGCCACAGGGCGAAGCACAGATACGCAGTATTTT. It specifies CSATGRSTDTQYF.

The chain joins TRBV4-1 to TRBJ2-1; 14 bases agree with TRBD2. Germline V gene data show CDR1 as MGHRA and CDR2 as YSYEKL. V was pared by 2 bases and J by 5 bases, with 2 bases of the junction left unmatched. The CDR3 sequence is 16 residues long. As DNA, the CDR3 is TGCGCCAGCAGCCAACCGGGACTAGCGGGAGACAATGAGCAGTTCTTC. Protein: CASSQPGLAGDNEQFF.

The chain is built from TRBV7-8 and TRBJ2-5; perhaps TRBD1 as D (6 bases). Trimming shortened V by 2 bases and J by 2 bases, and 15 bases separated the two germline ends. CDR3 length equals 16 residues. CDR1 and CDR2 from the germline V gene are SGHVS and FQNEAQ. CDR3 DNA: TGTGCCAGCAGCTTAATAACCAGGGGCATGCAAGAGACCCAGTACTTC. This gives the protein CASSLITRGMQETQYF. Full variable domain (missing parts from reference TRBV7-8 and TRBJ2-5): GAGVSQSPRYKVAKRGQDVALRCDPISGHVSLFWYQQALGQGPEFLTYFQNEAQLDKSGLPSDRFFAERPEGSVSTLKIQRTQQEDSAVYLCASSLITRGMQETQYFGPGTRLLVL.